The clone carrying this T cell receptor (beta chain) showed up just a few times. Its cognate antigen is unknown. These data come from a study of T cells in Graves' hyperthyroidism and ophthalmopathy. Study-wide findings and caveats: The model's output predicted ophthalmopathy at a median of approximately 6.5 months prior to onset. A 13 V-J model separated ophthalmopathy from stable hyperthyroidism. Within blood appeared most thyroid clonotypes that had expanded above 0.001.

Authors of the study amplified TCR beta CDR3 regions from RNA transcripts. RT-PCR in the first round (using the HTBI primer set) targeted the TCR CDR3. Using its own MiXCR run on the multiplex PCR reads, TCRdb lists one record per CDR3 protein. Of about 380,000 distinct CDR3 sequences detected, roughly 12% appear once; the ten largest clones hold about 20%. The study enrolled patients aged 18 to 65 with newly diagnosed hyperthyroidism of under 2 months' duration. The sequence derives from a young man with Graves' hyperthyroidism that later progressed to Graves' ophthalmopathy. Sequencing used blood.

Here the CDR3 DNA reads TGTGCCAGCAGTTCCGATTCCTTGCAATTTGCCAAAAACATTCAGTACTTC. Protein product: CASSSDSLQFAKNIQYF. This sequence joins TRBV6-5 and TRBJ2-4, with no clear D. Trimming stripped 4 bases from V and 1 base from J, with 17 bases between. The CDR3 is 17 residues long. Germline CDR1 MNHEY, CDR2 SVGAGI.